These 8 T cell receptor beta chains came from one sample sequenced in a study of cytomegalovirus exposure and HLA in healthy donors. PCR amplification relied on 60 Vbeta primers (plus 13 Jbeta primers). Data came from immunoSEQ multiplex PCR; TCRdb stores just in-frame clones and leaves some out. The data contain under 130,000 clones, about four fifths of them singletons. The sequencing input was PBMCs. The receptors originated from a man aged 30 to 39 in good health and CMV-seronegative.

V gene TRBV5-1 combines with J gene TRBJ2-5; 8 bases are a match to TRBD2. Germline V CDR1 and CDR2: SGHRS, YFSETQ. The V segment lost 4 bases and the J segment 5 bases; nucleotides outside the gene matches: 7. This CDR3 is 14 amino acids long. For the CDR3, the DNA is TGCGCCAGCAGCGTGGGACTAGAGCTGGAGACCCAGTACTTC. This sequence encodes CASSVGLELETQYF. The full variable domain, its missing parts supplied by reference TRBV5-1 and TRBJ2-5, is KAGVTQTPRYLIKTRGQQVTLSCSPISGHRSVSWYQQTPGQGLQFLFEYFSETQRNKGNFPGRFSGRQFSNSRSEMNVSTLELGDSALYLCASSVGLELETQYFGPGTRLLVL.

The DNA of the CDR3 is TGTGCCAGCAGCTTAGCACATATCGATGAGCAGTTCTTC. Residues: CASSLAHIDEQFF. V usage is TRBV7-9 and J usage is TRBJ2-1; D not certain. Germline CDR1 and CDR2: SEHNR and FQNEAQ (reference sequence). This CDR3 contains 13 residues. V lost 0 bases and J 8 bases, leaving 8 bases between the germline ends.

The chain couples TRBV5-6 to TRBJ1-2; D possibly corresponds to TRBD1 (5 bases). Germline CDR1 SGHDT, CDR2 YYEEEE. Trimming pared 9 bases from V and 4 bases from J, leaving 19 bases between. The CDR3 consists of 14 residues. The CDR3 nucleotides are TGTGCCACCCAGCTAGGGGTTAAGGGCTATGGCTACACCTTC. Amino acid sequence: CATQLGVKGYGYTF.

This chain links TRBV5-4 with TRBJ2-3; maybe TRBD1 (6 bases). The germline gives CDR1 SGHNT, CDR2 YYREEE (reference sequence). CDR3 length equals 13 residues. V was pared by 4 bases and J by 5 bases, with 11 bases between. The CDR3 reads CASSPGVGDTQYF. The CDR3 region has the DNA TGTGCCAGCAGCCCAGGGGTAGGAGATACGCAGTATTTT.

The V gene is TRBV4-3, the J gene TRBJ2-7; 10 nucleotides line up with TRBD1. The CDR3 length is 19 residues. Germline assignment: CDR1 LGHNA and CDR2 YSLEER. Trimming cost V 0 bases and J 6 bases; bases outside gene matches: 17. The CDR3 DNA sequence: TGCGCCAGCAGCCAAGATTCGAGGGGTTTCGGGACAGGGGTTCGCGAGCAGTACTTC. It encodes CASSQDSRGFGTGVREQYF.

The genes are TRBV7-2 and TRBJ2-5; D possibly corresponds to TRBD2 (7 bases). The CDR3 consists of 16 residues. Between the trimmed V and J ends, which lost 5 bases and 5 bases, there was a span of 21 bases. CDR1 and CDR2 (germline): SGHTA, FQGNSA. The DNA of the CDR3 is TGTGCCAGCAGCCAAGTTGGTGGGGGGGCCGGGGAGACCCAGTACTTC. It yields the protein CASSQVGGGAGETQYF.

The chain recombines TRBV10-3 with TRBJ1-2; D may be TRBD1 (5 bases). Trimming removed 3 bases at V and 5 bases at J, with 10 bases between. This CDR3 is built from 13 residues. Germline lookup yields CDR1 ENHRY and CDR2 SYGVKD. In DNA form, the CDR3 reads TGTGCCATCAGTGAAGGGGCCGGATATGGCTACACCTTC. Translated: CAISEGAGYGYTF.

The chain uses TRBV19 and TRBJ2-7; TRBD1 aligns across 8 bases. CDR3 length equals 14 residues. Trimming at V came to 2 bases and at J to 1 base, leaving 1 base not matched to a gene. Germline loops: CDR1 LNHDA, CDR2 SQIVND (reference sequence). CDR3 sequence: CASSIQGASYEQYF. In DNA form, the CDR3 reads TGTGCCAGTAGTATACAGGGGGCTTCCTACGAGCAGTACTTC.